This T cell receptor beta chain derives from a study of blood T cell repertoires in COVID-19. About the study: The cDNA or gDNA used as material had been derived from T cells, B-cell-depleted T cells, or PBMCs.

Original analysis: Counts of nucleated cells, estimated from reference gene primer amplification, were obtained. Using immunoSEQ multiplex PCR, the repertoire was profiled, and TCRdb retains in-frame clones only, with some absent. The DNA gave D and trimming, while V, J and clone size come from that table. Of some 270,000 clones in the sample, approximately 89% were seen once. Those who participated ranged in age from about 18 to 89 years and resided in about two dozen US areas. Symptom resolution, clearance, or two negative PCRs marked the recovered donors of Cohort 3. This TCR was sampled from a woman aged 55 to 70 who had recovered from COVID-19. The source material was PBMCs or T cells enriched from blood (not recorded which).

DNA of the CDR3: TGTGCCAGCAGCCAAGATAGGCGGAGGGGTCAGCCCCAGCATTTT. Translating it yields CASSQDRRRGQPQHF. The chain employs TRBV3-1 (or the pseudogene TRBV3-2) and TRBJ1-5, with a tentative D call TRBD1 (5 bases). This CDR3 spans 15 amino acids. CDR1 and CDR2 (germline): LGHDT, YNNKEL (reference sequence). Trimming cost V 0 bases and J 6 bases, with 12 bases left between them.